These T cell receptor beta chains were read from a single sample in a study of blood T cells in healthy people across ages. TCRdb reprocessed the 5' RACE reads with MiXCR, giving one entry per CDR3 protein. The sample has some 710,000 distinct CDR3 sequences; about 42% are singletons. Material for sequencing was blood. These receptors were taken from a man older than 75 in good health. Each CDR3 is given with its conserved first and last residue. Fields, in order: J gene, clone size, V gene, D gene, CDR3 protein, CDR3 DNA. D genes are given only for firm matches. Rows may omit the clone size; those that give it use once, few, many or a size class.

j_gene: TRBJ2-1
abundance: -
v_gene: TRBV5-8
d_gene: TRBD2
CDR3aa: CASSLGLGTSGNNEQFF
CDR3nt: TGTGCCAGCAGCTTGGGTCTCGGGACTAGCGGGAACAATGAGCAGTTCTTC

j_gene: TRBJ1-2
abundance: -
v_gene: TRBV6-6
d_gene: -
CDR3aa: CASQAAYGYTF
CDR3nt: TGTGCCAGCCAGGCTGCCTATGGCTACACCTTC

j_gene: TRBJ2-5
abundance: -
v_gene: TRBV20-1
d_gene: -
CDR3aa: CSALTRGVLEETQYF
CDR3nt: TGCAGTGCTTTAACCCGAGGGGTGCTAGAAGAGACCCAGTACTTC

j_gene: TRBJ1-2
abundance: -
v_gene: TRBV27
d_gene: TRBD1
CDR3aa: CASSLLGQGAHGYTF
CDR3nt: TGTGCCAGCAGTTTACTCGGACAGGGGGCGCATGGCTACACCTTC

j_gene: TRBJ2-3
abundance: few
v_gene: TRBV20-1
d_gene: -
CDR3aa: CSASTGTSGRTDTQYF
CDR3nt: TGCAGTGCCAGTACAGGGACTTCGGGACGCACAGATACGCAGTATTTT

j_gene: TRBJ2-3
abundance: few
v_gene: TRBV20-1
d_gene: TRBD2
CDR3aa: CSATGLADYTDTQYF
CDR3nt: TGCAGTGCCACCGGACTAGCGGACTACACAGATACGCAGTATTTT

j_gene: TRBJ1-6
abundance: -
v_gene: TRBV21-1
d_gene: -
CDR3aa: CASREMRGDRYSPLHF
CDR3nt: TGTGCCAGCAGGGAAATGAGGGGGGATCGGTATTCACCCCTCCACTTT

j_gene: TRBJ2-7
abundance: many
v_gene: TRBV5-1
d_gene: TRBD1
CDR3aa: CASSRGTGTDTYEQYF
CDR3nt: TGCGCCAGCAGCAGAGGTACCGGGACAGACACCTACGAGCAGTACTTC

j_gene: TRBJ2-7
abundance: many
v_gene: TRBV5-1
d_gene: -
CDR3aa: CASSGTTRVYEQYF
CDR3nt: TGCGCCAGCAGCGGGACAACCCGCGTTTACGAGCAGTACTTC

j_gene: TRBJ1-1
abundance: few
v_gene: TRBV20-1
d_gene: -
CDR3aa: CSASSIGNTEAFF
CDR3nt: TGCAGTGCTAGCAGTATAGGGAACACTGAAGCTTTCTTT

j_gene: TRBJ2-7
abundance: -
v_gene: TRBV10-3
d_gene: -
CDR3aa: CVISEGAGASYEQYF
CDR3nt: TGTGTCATCAGTGAGGGAGCGGGTGCCTCCTACGAGCAGTACTTC

j_gene: TRBJ2-5
abundance: -
v_gene: TRBV10-3
d_gene: TRBD2
CDR3aa: CVISGTSGTSQETQYF
CDR3nt: TGTGTCATCAGTGGGACTAGCGGGACCTCCCAGGAGACCCAGTACTTC

j_gene: TRBJ1-6
abundance: -
v_gene: TRBV11-3
d_gene: -
CDR3aa: CASSPRRTVDSPLHF
CDR3nt: TGTGCCAGCAGCCCGAGGCGGACAGTTGATTCACCCCTCCACTTT

j_gene: TRBJ2-1
abundance: -
v_gene: TRBV7-3
d_gene: -
CDR3aa: CASSLPGRRNNEQFF
CDR3nt: TGTGCCAGCAGCTTGCCCGGCCGTCGGAACAATGAGCAGTTCTTC